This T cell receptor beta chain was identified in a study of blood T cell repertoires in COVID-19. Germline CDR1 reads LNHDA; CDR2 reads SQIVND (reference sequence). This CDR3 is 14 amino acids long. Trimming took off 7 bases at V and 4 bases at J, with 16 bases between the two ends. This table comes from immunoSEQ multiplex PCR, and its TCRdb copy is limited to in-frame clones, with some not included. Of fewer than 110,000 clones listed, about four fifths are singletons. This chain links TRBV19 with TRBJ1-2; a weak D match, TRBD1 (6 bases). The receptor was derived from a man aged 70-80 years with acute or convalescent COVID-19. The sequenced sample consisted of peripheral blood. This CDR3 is CASIGGGQGYGYTF. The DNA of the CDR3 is TGTGCCAGTATTGGCGGGGGGCAGGGCTATGGCTACACCTTC. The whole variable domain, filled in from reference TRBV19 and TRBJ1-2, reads DGGITQSPKYLFRKEGQNVTLSCEQNLNHDAMYWYRQDPGQGLRLIYYSQIVNDFQKGDIAEGYSVSREKKESFPLTVTSAQKNPTAFYLCASIGGGQGYGYTFGSGTRLTVV.